This note documents a single T cell receptor beta chain sequence. As yet, its antigen is unknown. This sample was taken from a study of identifying expanded T cells in peripheral blood. Clones were read by immunoSEQ multiplex PCR, and TCRdb kept only the in-frame ones, dropping some. The sample consists of over 70,000 clones, about 88% of them appearing once. The germline V gene has CDR1 SGHTA and CDR2 FQGNSA. The V end lost 5 bases, the J end lost 1 base, and 8 bases lay between the germline ends. The CDR3 length is 13 residues. General observations from the study: Across healthy donors, higher total template counts meant significantly greater approximately two-week count variance.

Healthy donors had no documented immune events, such as infections, while sampled. The rearrangement joins TRBV7-2 to TRBJ1-1; D is unresolved. This receptor was taken from a person aged 18 to 70 in good health. Sequencing was carried out using blood. In DNA, the CDR3 is TGTGCCAGCAGCACGCTGGGGAACACTGAAGCTTTCTTT. This sequence encodes CASSTLGNTEAFF.